Below, 32 T cell receptor beta chains from the same sample are listed, as sequenced in a study of regulatory T cells in long-lasting Graves disease. Construction of TCR beta libraries relied on iRepertoire HTBI primers and on Arm-PCR targeting CDR3 regions. One entry per CDR3 protein, called by TCRdb with MiXCR from the multiplex PCR reads. The profile shows over 200,000 distinct CDR3 sequences, around 18% of them singletons. The time point was: newly diagnosed GD, antithyroid drugs for less than 3 months. PBMC-derived RNA was used for the TCR library. The sample was peripheral blood mononuclear cells (PBMCs), taken at new diagnosis, from a patient treated with antithyroid drugs. The source of these receptors is a female donor with Graves disease.

CDR3 bases: TGTGCCAGCAGACTGCCTGGACACGGGGCCCAGCATTTT. It codes for CASRLPGHGAQHF. This chain links TRBV6-2 or TRBV6-3 with TRBJ1-5; weak D call: TRBD1 (5 bases). Germline-derived CDR1 and CDR2 are MNHEY and SVGEGT. Trimming cost V 6 bases and J 11 bases, with 17 bases left between them. The CDR3 runs 13 residues.

This sequence joins TRBV9 and TRBJ2-5; D remains ambiguous. Trimming took off 3 bases at V and 8 bases at J, with 11 bases between the two ends. Germline V gene data show CDR1 as SGDLS and CDR2 as YYNGEE. The CDR3 totals 12 residues. The CDR3 sequence: CASSGTVPTQYF. As DNA, the CDR3 is TGTGCCAGCAGCGGGACGGTCCCAACCCAGTACTTC. Combining the CDR3 with reference TRBV9 and TRBJ2-5 gives the whole variable domain DSGVTQTPKHLITATGQRVTLRCSPRSGDLSVYWYQQSLDQGLQFLIQYYNGEERAKGNILERFSAQQFPDLHSELNLSSLELGDSALYFCASSGTVPTQYFGPGTRLLVL.

This clonotype was seen many times. For the CDR3, the DNA is TGTGCCAGCAGCGTAGAGGGGACTAGCGGCTACGAGCAGTACTTC. This translates into CASSVEGTSGYEQYF. The chain is built from TRBV9 and TRBJ2-7; 11 positions match TRBD2. The CDR3 runs to 15 residues. V lost 0 bases and J lost 3; bases outside the gene matches: 2. The germline V gene has CDR1 SGDLS and CDR2 YYNGEE.

This clonotype was found many times. V gene TRBV19 combines with J gene TRBJ1-1, with D unclear. Trimming took 4 bases from V and 6 from J, leaving 18 bases between them. Germline loops: CDR1 LNHDA, CDR2 SQIVND (reference sequence). This CDR3 region has 15 residues. The DNA for the CDR3 is TGTGCCAGTAGTACCCCCGAGCGGGTCGGTTCTGAAGCTTTCTTT. Protein product: CASSTPERVGSEAFF.

A word on this clonotype: Since a much larger clone is just one base distant, this may be a read error. The V and J genes are TRBV6-2 or TRBV6-3 and TRBJ2-3, with a tentative D call TRBD1 (5 bases). Germline lookup yields CDR1 MNHEY and CDR2 SVGEGT. This CDR3 comprises 15 residues. The DNA of the CDR3 is TGTGTCAGCAGTGAAGTGGGGCGCGGCACAGATACGCAGTATTTT. Amino acid sequence: CVSSEVGRGTDTQYF.

In its sample, this clonotype was seen many times. This chain connects TRBV5-6 to TRBJ2-7, with 8 bases fitting TRBD1. Germline V gene data show CDR1 as SGHDT and CDR2 as YYEEEE. The CDR3 is 15 residues long. Trimming at V came to 4 bases and at J to 5 bases, leaving 11 bases not matched to a gene. The CDR3 nucleotides read TGTGCCAGCAGCAAACAGCACCGGACAGGGAACGAGCAGTACTTC. Translating it yields CASSKQHRTGNEQYF.

About this clonotype itself: This may come from a read error, since a much larger clone is one base off. The chain joins TRBV15 to TRBJ2-7; tentatively, D is TRBD1 (5 bases). Trimming took off 4 bases at V and 4 bases at J, with 14 bases between the two ends. Germline CDR1 reads LNHNV; CDR2 reads YYDKDF (reference sequence). The CDR3 has 14 residues. The CDR3 here is CATSIGQARYEQYF. In nucleotides, the CDR3 is TGTGCCACCAGCATCGGACAAGCGAGGTACGAGCAGTACTTC.

This clonotype was seen many times. This chain's CDR3 is CSAHGPGTGGSDTQYF. DNA of the CDR3: TGCAGTGCTCACGGCCCCGGGACAGGGGGCTCAGATACGCAGTATTTT. This rearrangement joins TRBV20-1 to TRBJ2-3; 12 bases match TRBD1. V shed 5 bases, J shed 4 bases, and the junction held 10 bases outside the gene matches. The CDR3 sequence is 16 residues long. The germline CDR1 and CDR2 sequences are DFQATT and SNEGSKA (reference sequence).

In its sample, this clonotype was seen once. A much larger clone lies a single base off, so this may be a read error. The chain uses TRBV6-2 or TRBV6-3 and TRBJ2-3; maybe TRBD1 (6 bases). Germline lookup yields CDR1 MNHEY and CDR2 SVGEGT. V lost 1 base to trimming and J lost 6 bases, with 17 bases between them. This CDR3 is 16 amino acids long. This CDR3 is CASSYLVWGLADTQYF. CDR3 coding DNA: TGTGCCAGCAGTTACTTAGTATGGGGGCTGGCGGATACGCAGTATTTT.

The chain couples TRBV28 to TRBJ1-2, with TRBD1 as a possible D gene (5 bases). The germline V and J ends were trimmed by 7 bases and 1 base, with 13 bases remaining between them. Germline CDR1 and CDR2: MDHEN and SYDVKM. This CDR3 has 14 amino acids. CDR3 coding DNA: TGTGCCAGCACTTTGGGGACCGGTAACTATGGCTACACCTTC. The encoded protein is CASTLGTGNYGYTF.

This clonotype was counted many times. This chain uses TRBV6-1 with TRBJ2-5; 11 nucleotides align to TRBD2. CDR1 is MNHNS, CDR2 SASEGT, per germline. V lost 6 bases to trimming and J lost 5 bases; unmatched junction nucleotides: 8. This CDR3 is 15 amino acids long. The CDR3 protein is CASRGITSGSETQYF. The CDR3 DNA follows: TGTGCCAGCAGGGGTATAACTAGCGGGAGTGAGACCCAGTACTTC.

This clonotype has a count of ten or more. The genes are TRBV9 and TRBJ2-1, with 8 bases aligning to TRBD1. The V gene end was trimmed by 3 bases and the J gene end by 3 bases; junction bases not matched to a gene: 5. CDR3 length: 15 residues. CDR1 SGDLS and CDR2 YYNGEE come from the germline V gene. CDR3 sequence (DNA): TGTGCCAGCAGCGGACAGGGGATCCGCTACAATGAGCAGTTCTTC. It specifies CASSGQGIRYNEQFF.

At least ten counts were recorded for this clonotype. The chain recombines TRBV19 with TRBJ1-2; D unclear. The germline V and J ends were trimmed by 1 base and 6 bases, with 12 bases remaining between them. The CDR3 totals 14 residues. CDR1 and CDR2 (germline): LNHDA, SQIVND (reference sequence). CDR3 nucleotide sequence: TGTGCCAGTAGTATAGCACGGGGTAGGGATGGCTACACCTTC. Its protein product is CASSIARGRDGYTF.

This clonotype was observed at least ten times. The chain couples TRBV9 to TRBJ2-1; 7 nucleotides match TRBD2. The germline V gene encodes CDR1 SGDLS and CDR2 YYNGEE. V shed 8 bases and J 9 bases; nucleotides not matched to a gene: 17. The CDR3 is 15 residues long. The CDR3 nucleotides are TGTGCCAGTACTCTCTCTGGCGGGAGTTGGGGTGAGCAGTTCTTC. Translation gives CASTLSGGSWGEQFF. The entire variable domain, with the rest obtained from reference TRBV9 and TRBJ2-1, is as follows: DSGVTQTPKHLITATGQRVTLRCSPRSGDLSVYWYQQSLDQGLQFLIQYYNGEERAKGNILERFSAQQFPDLHSELNLSSLELGDSALYFCASTLSGGSWGEQFFGPGTRLTVL.

This clonotype has a handful of counts. The rearrangement joins TRBV20-1 to TRBJ2-3; 13 bases map to TRBD2. The CDR3 is made up of 18 amino acids. The trim removed 3 bases at V and 3 bases at J, leaving 12 bases unmatched. Germline CDR1 DFQATT, CDR2 SNEGSKA (reference sequence). Written as DNA, the CDR3 is TGCAGTGCTAGCAAACTAGCGGGGGGGGTTCCTGAGACAGATACGCAGTATTTT. This codes for CSASKLAGGVPETDTQYF.

This clonotype was seen ten or more times. The chain is built from TRBV7-2 and TRBJ2-5; tentatively, D is TRBD1 or TRBD2 (5 bases each). Per the germline V gene, CDR1 is SGHTA and CDR2 is FQGNSA. CDR3 length: 14 amino acids. V was cut by 3 bases and J by 2 bases, with 10 bases left in between. The CDR3 loop reads CASSFGARQETQYF. The CDR3 DNA follows: TGTGCCAGCAGCTTCGGGGCCCGGCAAGAGACCCAGTACTTC. Using reference TRBV7-2 and TRBJ2-5 for the parts outside the CDR3, the full variable domain is GAGVSQSPSNKVTEKGKDVELRCDPISGHTALYWYRQSLGQGLEFLIYFQGNSAPDKSGLPSDRFSAERTGGSVSTLTIQRTQQEDSAVYLCASSFGARQETQYFGPGTRLLVL.

This chain connects TRBV5-6 to TRBJ1-1; D is ambiguous. Germline V CDR1 and CDR2: SGHDT, YYEEEE. The CDR3 has 11 amino acids. Trimming removed 2 bases from V and 5 bases from J, with 4 bases in between. CDR3 loop: CASSFKTEAFF. In nucleotides, the CDR3 is TGTGCCAGCAGCTTCAAGACTGAAGCTTTCTTT.

This clonotype was recorded at least ten times. The rearrangement links TRBV12-3 or TRBV12-4 to TRBJ2-1; the D gene is possibly TRBD1 (5 bases). Trimming pared 3 bases from V and 2 bases from J, leaving 11 bases between. This CDR3 has 15 amino acids. The CDR3 here is CASSFGRAPYNEQFF. The CDR3, as DNA: TGTGCCAGCAGTTTTGGCAGGGCACCCTACAATGAGCAGTTCTTC.

In the case of this clonotype: A clone one base away is much larger, so this may be a read error. This rearrangement joins TRBV7-2 to TRBJ1-5; D remains ambiguous. The CDR3 spans 14 residues. Trimming pared 1 base from V and 3 bases from J, leaving 7 bases between. The germline V gene has CDR1 SGHTA and CDR2 FQGNSA. The CDR3 DNA follows: TGTGCCAGCAGCTTAGAGTCGTTCAATCAGCCCCAGCATTTT. It is translated as CASSLESFNQPQHF.

The V and J genes are TRBV7-3 and TRBJ2-1, with 9 bases aligning to TRBD2. The ends lost 4 bases at V and 3 bases at J; junction bases unmatched: 7. The CDR3 loop spans 16 amino acids. Germline CDR1 and CDR2: SGHTA and FQGTGA. The DNA for the CDR3 is TGTGCCAGCAGCTCAACTCTAGCGGGAAACTACAATGAGCAGTTCTTC. Its translation: CASSSTLAGNYNEQFF.

This clonotype was seen a handful of times. The chain uses TRBV30 and TRBJ2-5; D is uncertain. V lost 7 bases to trimming and J lost 0 bases, with 9 bases between them. The CDR3 is made up of 12 amino acids. Per the germline V gene, CDR1 is GTSNPN and CDR2 is SVGIG (reference sequence). In DNA form, the CDR3 reads TGTGCCTCTGTACGGAACCAAGAGACCCAGTACTTC. Encoded protein: CASVRNQETQYF.

The J gene is TRBJ1-5, the V gene TRBV28; D remains ambiguous. This CDR3 has 15 residues. Germline V gene lookup returns CDR1 MDHEN and CDR2 SYDVKM. V gave up 3 bases and J gave up 6 bases, with 15 bases separating them. The CDR3 DNA follows: TGTGCCAGCAGTTTTGGGTCAGGTTTTCGTCAGCCCCAGCATTTT. It translates to CASSFGSGFRQPQHF. The full variable domain, its missing parts supplied by reference TRBV28 and TRBJ1-5, is DVKVTQSSRYLVKRTGEKVFLECVQDMDHENMFWYRQDPGLGLRLIYFSYDVKMKEKGDIPEGYSVSREKKERFSLILESASTNQTSMYLCASSFGSGFRQPQHFGDGTRLSIL.

This clonotype was seen ten or more times. The chain links TRBV5-8 to TRBJ1-2; D not resolved. Trimming removed 1 base at V and 5 bases at J, with 6 bases between. The V gene's germline CDR1 is SGHTS and CDR2 YDEGEE. This CDR3 is built from 12 residues. CDR3 residues: CASSLRRYGYTF. The CDR3 nucleotides read TGTGCCAGCAGCTTGAGACGATATGGCTACACCTTC.

This clonotype has a count of ten or more. In DNA form, the CDR3 reads TGTGCCAGCAGTTACTCGCGGGCGAAGAGGAAACTGGTAGCTTTCTTT. Amino acid sequence: CASSYSRAKRKLVAFF. The chain is built from TRBV6-5 and TRBJ1-1, with D uncertain. Germline V gene sequence: CDR1 MNHEY, CDR2 SVGAGI. V shed 0 bases and J shed 10 bases, with 21 bases lying between them. The CDR3 consists of 16 residues.

This clonotype has a count of ten or more. The chain couples TRBV7-2 to TRBJ1-2, with D perhaps TRBD1 (6 bases). The germline V and J ends were trimmed by 1 base and 11 bases, with 17 bases remaining between them. Per germline, CDR1 SGHTA and CDR2 FQGNSA. The CDR3 consists of 14 residues. CDR3 nucleotides: TGTGCCAGCAGCTTAGTGGGCCTCCGCGACAGGTACACCTTC. Protein: CASSLVGLRDRYTF.

In its sample, this clonotype was seen many times. The chain joins TRBV3-1 to TRBJ1-1; TRBD1 matches 7 bases. This CDR3 region has 14 residues. Trimming took 1 base from V and 5 from J; bases not matched to a gene: 4. Germline loops: CDR1 LGHDT, CDR2 YNNKEL (reference sequence). The CDR3 region is CASSQVGGGTEAFF. The CDR3 DNA reads TGTGCCAGCAGCCAAGTAGGGGGCGGAACTGAAGCTTTCTTT.

This clonotype was seen many times. The chain carries TRBV18 and TRBJ2-3; 7 bases agree with TRBD2. J was trimmed by 10 bases and V by 2 bases; bases with no gene match: 9. The CDR3 covers 14 residues. Germline-derived CDR1 and CDR2 are KGHSH and LQKENI. As DNA, the CDR3 is TGTGCCAGCTCACCAATCGACGGGGCGGGAGCGCAGTATTTT. Protein product: CASSPIDGAGAQYF.

In this sample, this clonotype turned up many times. This chain connects TRBV6-1 to TRBJ2-7; the D is unclear. V was cut by 6 bases and J by 3 bases, with 6 bases left in between. The CDR3 has 11 residues. Germline CDR1 and CDR2: MNHNS and SASEGT. CDR3 in DNA: TGTGCCAGCAGAACTCTCTACGAGCAGTACTTC. It translates to CASRTLYEQYF.

There are many counts of this clonotype. The chain joins TRBV4-2 to TRBJ2-5; D not resolved. The CDR3 extends over 14 amino acids. V was clipped by 1 base and J by 5 bases, with 11 bases between them. CDR1 LGHNA and CDR2 YNFKEQ come from the germline V gene. The DNA of the CDR3 is TGTGCCAGCAGCCAAGGGAGTAGCTTGGAGACCCAGTACTTC. Its translation: CASSQGSSLETQYF.

Ten or more counts support this clonotype. The chain links TRBV2 to TRBJ1-5; D might be TRBD1 (5 bases). The CDR3 consists of 12 residues. V was trimmed by 10 bases and J by 6 bases, leaving 13 bases between them. CDR1 and CDR2 from the germline V gene are SNHLY and FYNNEI. CDR3 protein: CATTRDGQPQHF. The CDR3 DNA sequence: TGTGCCACTACTAGGGACGGTCAGCCCCAGCATTTT.

This clonotype was detected many times. The V and J genes are TRBV2 and TRBJ1-3; 7 nucleotides match TRBD1. The CDR3 has 16 amino acids. Per the germline V gene, CDR1 is SNHLY and CDR2 is FYNNEI. V lost 7 bases to trimming and J lost 0 bases; unmatched junction nucleotides: 9. The CDR3 loop is CASTSPGTASGNTIYF. The CDR3 nucleotides read TGTGCCAGCACAAGTCCCGGGACAGCCTCTGGAAACACCATATATTTT.

At least ten counts were recorded for this clonotype. The V and J genes are TRBV7-3 and TRBJ2-2; D is possibly TRBD1 (6 bases). V was pared by 5 bases and J by 5 bases, with 12 bases between. Germline-derived CDR1 and CDR2 are SGHTA and FQGTGA. The CDR3 is 14 amino acids. The CDR3 is CASSPRRGTGELFF. DNA of the CDR3: TGTGCCAGCAGCCCACGAAGGGGGACCGGGGAGCTGTTTTTT.